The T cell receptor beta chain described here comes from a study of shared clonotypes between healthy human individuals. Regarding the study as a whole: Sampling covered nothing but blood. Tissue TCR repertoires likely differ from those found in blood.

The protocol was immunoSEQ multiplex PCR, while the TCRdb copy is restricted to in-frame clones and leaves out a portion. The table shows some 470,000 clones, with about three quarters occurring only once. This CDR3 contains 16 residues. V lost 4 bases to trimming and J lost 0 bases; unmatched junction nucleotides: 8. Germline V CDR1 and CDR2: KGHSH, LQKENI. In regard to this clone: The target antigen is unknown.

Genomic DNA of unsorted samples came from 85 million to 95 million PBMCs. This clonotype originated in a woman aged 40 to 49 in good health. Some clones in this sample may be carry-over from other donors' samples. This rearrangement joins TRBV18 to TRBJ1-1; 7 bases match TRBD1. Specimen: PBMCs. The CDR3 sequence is CASSLGTAGMNTEAFF. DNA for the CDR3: TGTGCCAGCTCACTTGGGACAGCAGGAATGAACACTGAAGCTTTCTTT.